This T cell receptor (beta chain) was identified during a study of blood T cell repertoires in COVID-19. Background on the study: The samples span acute and convalescent COVID-19 from the United States, Italy and Spain. From T cells, B-cell-depleted T cells, or PBMCs came the material, which was cDNA or gDNA.

Seattle cases were enrolled at active infection and followed longitudinally. In the authors' methods: Scientists estimated how many nucleated cells there were by amplifying reference gene primers. Generated by immunoSEQ multiplex PCR, the TCRdb table keeps only in-frame clones and is missing some. V and J calls and clone size come straight from that table; D and trimming were deduced from the DNA. Of about 210,000 clones listed, 82% are singletons. Unmatched junction bases numbered 13, after V lost 3 bases and J lost 11 bases. The germline V gene has CDR1 SGHAT and CDR2 FQNNGV. The CDR3 has 16 residues.

The chain couples TRBV11-2 to TRBJ2-1, with 10 nucleotides matching TRBD1. This clonotype originated in a woman aged 65 to 85 with COVID-19, enrolled during active disease. Material: peripheral blood. CDR3 region: CASSFRLDRGGGKQFF. The CDR3, as DNA: TGTGCCAGCAGCTTTCGCCTGGACAGGGGGGGTGGTAAGCAGTTCTTC.